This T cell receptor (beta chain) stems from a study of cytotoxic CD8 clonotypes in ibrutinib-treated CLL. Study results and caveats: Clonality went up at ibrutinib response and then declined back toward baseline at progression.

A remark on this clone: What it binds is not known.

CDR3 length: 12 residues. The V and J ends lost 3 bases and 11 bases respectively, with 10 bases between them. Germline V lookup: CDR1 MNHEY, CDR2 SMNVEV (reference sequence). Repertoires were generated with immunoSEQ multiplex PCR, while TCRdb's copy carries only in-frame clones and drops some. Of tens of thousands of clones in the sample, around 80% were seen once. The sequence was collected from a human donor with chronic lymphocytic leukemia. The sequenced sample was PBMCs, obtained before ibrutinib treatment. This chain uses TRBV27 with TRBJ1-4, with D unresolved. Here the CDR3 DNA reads TGTGCCAGCAGTTTTCTTGGGCAGAAACTGTTTTTT. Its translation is CASSFLGQKLFF.